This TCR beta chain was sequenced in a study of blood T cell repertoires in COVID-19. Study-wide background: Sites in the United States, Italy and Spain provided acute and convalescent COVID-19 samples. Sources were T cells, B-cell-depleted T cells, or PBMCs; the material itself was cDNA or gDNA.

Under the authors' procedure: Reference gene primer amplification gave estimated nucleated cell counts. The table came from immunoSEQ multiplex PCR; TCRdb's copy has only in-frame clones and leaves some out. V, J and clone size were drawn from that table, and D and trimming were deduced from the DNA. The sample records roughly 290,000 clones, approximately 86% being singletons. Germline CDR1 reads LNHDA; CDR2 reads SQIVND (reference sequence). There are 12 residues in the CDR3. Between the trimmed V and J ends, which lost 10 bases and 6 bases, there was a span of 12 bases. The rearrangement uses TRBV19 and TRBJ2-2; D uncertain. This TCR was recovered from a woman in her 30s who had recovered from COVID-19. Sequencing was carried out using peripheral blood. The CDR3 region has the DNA TGTGCCACCCTCGTGGGCCCCGGGGAGCTGTTTTTT. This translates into CATLVGPGELFF.